This T cell receptor beta chain was sequenced in a study of CD4 T cells in relation to SARS-CoV-2 and coronaviruses. Study overall: TCR beta CDR3s were sequenced after approximately ten-day antigen culture of PBMCs. Points from the study as a whole: No crossreactivity against non-spike viral proteins was tested here.

Repertoires were generated with immunoSEQ multiplex PCR, while TCRdb's copy carries only in-frame clones and drops some. The data contain about 22,000 clones, about three quarters of them singletons. The CDR3 runs to 17 residues. V was trimmed by 0 bases and J by 6 bases, leaving 21 bases between them. Per germline, CDR1 SGHNT and CDR2 YYREEE (reference sequence). CD4+ T cells from unexposed donors were obtained before the COVID-19 pandemic (2011-2018). After around nine days of culture, CD4+ T cells were isolated. Testing used SARS-CoV-2 S/N and four cold-coronavirus spikes on unexposed-donor CD4+ T cells, cells permitting. Each well had approximately 2.2 million PBMCs in about 5% human AB serum with IL-2. Note on this clone: What it binds is unknown.

The sequenced sample consisted of CD4+ T cells from PBMCs, cultured in vitro. The chain is built from TRBV5-4 and TRBJ1-2; D perhaps matches TRBD1 (6 bases). The source is a human donor in good health. CDR3 protein: CASSLDLFAGAADGYTF. CDR3 sequence (DNA): TGTGCCAGCAGCTTGGATTTATTTGCGGGGGCGGCGGATGGCTACACCTTC.